This TCR beta chain was sequenced in a study of T-cell memory formation after mild COVID-19. The CDR3 length is 16 residues. With 4 bases removed from V and 0 bases from J, the gap between germline ends came to 9 bases. Germline CDR1 is KGHDR and CDR2 is SFDVKD. TCRdb itself ran the 5' RACE reads through MiXCR, one entry per CDR3 protein. Among about 180,000 distinct CDR3 sequences listed, around a sixth were seen once. This clonotype came up a few times. The sequence derives from a man between 18 and 29 years old who had mild COVID-19 (a few samples of this study predate the infection). Cell type and time point are not known. Material for sequencing was PBMCs or a T cell subset sorted from them (not recorded which). The chain is built from TRBV24-1 and TRBJ2-6; no reliable D call. CDR3 protein: CATSERRSSGANVLTF. The CDR3 DNA reads as TGTGCCACCAGTGAACGAAGATCCTCTGGGGCCAACGTCCTGACTTTC.